Sequencing of this T cell receptor beta chain was carried out in a study of blood T cell repertoires in COVID-19. Overall study: PBMCs, B-cell-depleted T cells, or T cells provided the cDNA or gDNA that made up the material.

The CDR3 spans 16 residues. Germline values: CDR1 LNHNV, CDR2 YYDKDF (reference sequence). Trimming cost V 4 bases and J 2 bases; bases outside gene matches: 8. Per the original data handling: Amplification of reference gene primers provided the estimated nucleated cell counts. This table comes from immunoSEQ multiplex PCR, and its TCRdb copy is limited to in-frame clones, with some not included. Clone size and V and J calls were adopted from that table, with D and trimming inferred from the DNA. The sample comprises 120,000 or so clones, about 80% of which are singletons, and 3.8% rests with the top ten. The table lists this clone with a count of one.

The rearrangement joins TRBV15 to TRBJ2-1, with 7 bases identical to TRBD2. Sequencing was done on a sample of peripheral blood. This TCR derives from a woman aged 45-65 years with acute or convalescent COVID-19. The CDR3 loop reads CATSKTAGWAYNEQFF. The CDR3 DNA follows: TGTGCCACCAGCAAAACAGCGGGATGGGCCTACAATGAGCAGTTCTTC.